A selection of T cell receptor beta chains follows, all from one sample in a study of Ad26.COV2.S vaccination and SARS-CoV-2 variants. Only in-frame clones appear in the TCRdb table, and some are missing; sequencing was by immunoSEQ multiplex PCR. Among nearly 95,000 clones listed, 82% were seen once. The source material was peripheral blood, sampled after recovery from COVID-19. The origin of the receptors is a human donor who had recovered from COVID-19. The CDR3 runs from the conserved cysteine through the conserved F or W. Each record gives: V gene, D gene, J gene, clone size, CDR3 protein, CDR3 DNA. D genes are given only for firm matches. Not every row has a clone size; where given, it reads once, few, many or a size class.

TRBV27	NA	TRBJ1-5	NA	CASALGGSNQPQHF	TGTGCCAGCGCTTTGGGGGGTAGCAATCAGCCCCAGCATTTT
TRBV6-5	NA	TRBJ1-1	NA	CASSYSRGNTEAFF	TGTGCCAGCAGTTACTCAAGGGGAAACACTGAAGCTTTCTTT
TRBV19	NA	TRBJ1-2	NA	CASTNIGPTGRIRQGYTF	TGTGCCAGTACTAATATTGGGCCCACGGGACGAATCCGTCAAGGCTACACCTTC
TRBV6-1	NA	TRBJ1-2	NA	CASSEADQQNYGYTF	TGTGCCAGCAGTGAAGCGGACCAGCAGAACTATGGCTACACCTTC
TRBV3-1/TRBV3-2	TRBD1	TRBJ1-4	NA	CASSQLVTGGGEKLFF	TGTGCCAGCAGCCAACTGGTGACAGGGGGTGGAGAAAAACTGTTTTTT
TRBV11-1	NA	TRBJ2-5	NA	CASSLAIRGATLQETQYF	TGTGCCAGCAGCTTAGCGATACGAGGGGCGACACTTCAAGAGACCCAGTACTTC
TRBV27	TRBD2	TRBJ2-1	NA	CASTAGGYYNEQFF	TGTGCCAGCACAGCGGGAGGGTACTACAATGAGCAGTTCTTC
TRBV7-9	NA	TRBJ2-7	NA	CASSPGSPVEQYF	TGTGCCAGCAGCCCCGGGTCTCCGGTCGAGCAGTACTTC
TRBV5-4	TRBD1	TRBJ2-1	few	CASSLARTGGGEQFF	TGTGCCAGCAGCTTGGCCCGGACAGGGGGCGGAGAGCAGTTCTTC
TRBV12-3/TRBV12-4	NA	TRBJ2-1	NA	CASSPLGNEQFF	TGTGCCAGCAGTCCCCTCGGCAATGAGCAGTTCTTC
TRBV29-1	NA	TRBJ1-1	NA	CSAIRDHTEAFF	TGCAGCGCCATCAGGGATCACACTGAAGCTTTCTTT
TRBV4-1	TRBD1	TRBJ1-5	NA	CASSLGWDRGRNQPQHF	TGCGCCAGCAGCCTCGGATGGGACAGGGGTCGCAATCAGCCCCAGCATTTT
TRBV11-3	NA	TRBJ2-7	once	CASSFSLANDEQYF	TGTGCCAGCAGCTTCTCCCTAGCAAATGACGAGCAGTACTTC
TRBV27	NA	TRBJ2-3	NA	CASSFKRGADTQYF	TGTGCCAGCAGTTTCAAAAGGGGCGCAGATACGCAGTATTTT
TRBV5-8	NA	TRBJ2-4	NA	CASSFRRLAKNIQYF	TGTGCCAGCAGCTTTAGGCGGCTAGCCAAAAACATTCAGTACTTC
TRBV5-4	NA	TRBJ2-2	NA	CASSPREGGTGELFF	TGTGCCAGCAGCCCCCGAGAGGGGGGGACCGGGGAGCTGTTTTTT
TRBV7-2	TRBD2	TRBJ2-1	NA	CASSFSSGRYNEQFF	TGTGCCAGCAGCTTCTCTAGCGGGAGATACAATGAGCAGTTCTTC
TRBV5-1	TRBD2	TRBJ2-2	NA	CASSHAQAGEATGELFF	TGCGCCAGCAGCCACGCCCAAGCGGGAGAAGCCACCGGGGAGCTGTTTTTT
TRBV5-1	NA	TRBJ2-7	NA	CASSFWEGGVYEQYF	TGCGCCAGCAGCTTCTGGGAGGGGGGTGTCTACGAGCAGTACTTC
TRBV28	TRBD2	TRBJ2-2	once	CASSFTGLAATGELLF	TGTGCCAGCAGTTTTACGGGACTAGCGGCCACCGGGGAGCTGCTTTTT
TRBV5-4	NA	TRBJ1-4	NA	CASNKSRGGTNEKLFF	TGTGCCAGCAACAAATCGAGAGGAGGGACTAATGAAAAACTGTTTTTT
TRBV9	NA	TRBJ2-2	NA	CASSPAGTYTGELFF	TGTGCCAGCAGCCCCGCCGGGACATACACCGGGGAGCTGTTTTTT
TRBV3-1/TRBV3-2	NA	TRBJ2-1	NA	CASSQDVAAIYNEQFF	TGTGCCAGCAGCCAAGATGTAGCGGCCATCTACAATGAGCAGTTCTTC
TRBV7-2	TRBD2	TRBJ2-1	NA	CACLAGVYNEQFF	TGTGCCTGCCTAGCGGGAGTCTACAATGAGCAGTTCTTC
TRBV7-9	NA	TRBJ2-1	NA	CASSLPWGDNEQFF	TGTGCCAGCAGCTTACCCTGGGGCGATAATGAGCAGTTCTTC
TRBV6-1	TRBD1	TRBJ2-7	NA	CASSERDRGYEQYF	TGTGCCAGCAGTGAAAGGGACAGGGGCTACGAGCAGTACTTC
TRBV2	TRBD1	TRBJ2-1	few	CASSGDRGYNEQFF	TGTGCCAGCAGTGGGGACAGGGGCTACAATGAGCAGTTCTTC
TRBV29-1	NA	TRBJ2-1	NA	CSADRGLANEQFF	TGCAGCGCCGACAGGGGACTAGCCAATGAGCAGTTCTTC
TRBV28	TRBD1	TRBJ1-2	NA	CASSLSRTGGAYGYTF	TGTGCCAGCAGTTTATCCCGGACAGGGGGCGCGTATGGCTACACCTTC
TRBV29-1	NA	TRBJ2-5	NA	CSLKQAETQYF	TGCAGCCTGAAACAAGCGGAGACCCAGTACTTC
TRBV5-1	NA	TRBJ2-1	NA	CASSLGGVHEQFF	TGCGCCAGCAGCTTGGGGGGGGTACATGAGCAGTTCTTC
TRBV11-2	NA	TRBJ2-2	few	CASSLMERATGELFF	TGTGCCAGCAGCTTAATGGAGCGAGCTACCGGGGAGCTGTTTTTT